A selection of T cell receptor beta chains follows, all from one sample in a study of monozygotic twins with inflammatory bowel disease. TCRdb re-called the 5' RACE reads and shows each CDR3 protein once, DNA omitted. The sample has roughly 200,000 distinct CDR3 sequences, and its top ten clones hold more than 7.5%. Sequenced sample: blood. These receptors all stem from a human donor with ulcerative colitis or Crohn's disease, or a healthy co-twin of an affected twin (not recorded which). The CDR3 runs from the conserved cysteine through the conserved F or W.

TRBJ2-1	TRBV6-5	CASSYKRTGDNEQFF
TRBJ2-7	TRBV12-3/TRBV12-4	CASSQRPSTYEQYF
TRBJ1-4	TRBV5-8	CASILPVGVVNEKLFF
TRBJ1-1	TRBV12-3/TRBV12-4	CAGSSQGAGNTEAFF
TRBJ2-1	TRBV7-2	CASSLEFGEQFF
TRBJ2-7	TRBV7-9	CASSPSSRPEQYF
TRBJ1-2	TRBV5-6	CASSLPAYGYTF
TRBJ1-1	TRBV18	CASLRDGTEAFF
TRBJ1-1	TRBV20-1	CSARDRGTEAFF
TRBJ1-2	TRBV27	CASSLRNGGYYGYTF
TRBJ2-4	TRBV5-1	CASSLGEGAKNIQYF
TRBJ2-3	TRBV29-1	CSVGGADLRADTQYF
TRBJ1-6	TRBV5-1	CASSLEGGPISPLHF
TRBJ2-4	TRBV20-1	CSVGNRAKNIQYF
TRBJ2-1	TRBV5-5	CASSLHGEQFF
TRBJ1-1	TRBV3-1	CASSQDSANTEAFF
TRBJ2-1	TRBV7-9	CASSGASSYNEQFF
TRBJ2-2	TRBV5-1	CASSLASRATGELFF
TRBJ1-1	TRBV7-9	CASSSSPSEAFF
TRBJ2-2	TRBV7-2	CASSLVLGVANTGELFF
TRBJ2-2	TRBV6-5	CASSSRGLGELFF
TRBJ1-2	TRBV5-1	CASSLVTGAAGGYTF
TRBJ1-2	TRBV6-5	CASRTPEGYGYTF